This entry lists 5 T cell receptor beta chains sequenced from one sample in a study of control samples from healthy donors and cancer patients. The table came from immunoSEQ multiplex PCR; TCRdb's copy has only in-frame clones and leaves some out. The data contain 150,000 to 200,000 clones, about 90% of them seen just once; the ten biggest clones take up 9.5% to 15%. The sample taken for sequencing was blood. These receptor sequences come from a man under 40 in good health.

This chain uses TRBV14 with TRBJ2-7; D gene uncertain. CDR1 is SGHDN, CDR2 FVKESK, per germline. The CDR3 sequence is 16 residues long. The V end lost 1 base, the J end lost 3 bases, and 16 bases lay between the germline ends. The CDR3 nucleotides read TGTGCCAGCAGCCAAGGGAGTAAGTCGATAGACTACGAGCAGTACTTC. It codes for CASSQGSKSIDYEQYF.

V and J are TRBV28 and TRBJ1-2; no clear D. The CDR3 contains 13 residues. V shed 7 bases and J shed 8 bases, with 17 bases lying between them. CDR1 is MDHEN, CDR2 SYDVKM, per germline. The CDR3 spells CASTSGRVGGYTF. The CDR3 DNA reads TGTGCCAGCACCTCGGGAAGGGTAGGAGGCTACACCTTC.

This sequence joins TRBV4-1 and TRBJ2-1, with D perhaps matching TRBD2 (6 bases). V was pared by 4 bases and J by 2 bases, with 12 bases between. The CDR3 contains 15 residues. Germline V gene sequence: CDR1 MGHRA, CDR2 YSYEKL. CDR3 residues: CASSLGGATYNEQFF. CDR3 in DNA: TGCGCCAGCAGCCTCGGAGGGGCCACCTACAATGAGCAGTTCTTC.

This chain uses TRBV20-1 with TRBJ1-3; D may be TRBD1 (6 bases). V lost 3 bases and J 0 bases, leaving 15 bases between the germline ends. This CDR3 comprises 16 residues. Germline-derived CDR1 and CDR2 are DFQATT and SNEGSKA (reference sequence). The CDR3 spells CSASRGGPISGNTIYF. The CDR3 DNA reads as TGCAGTGCTAGTAGGGGGGGGCCCATCTCTGGAAACACCATATATTTT.

This clone was counted a single time. Within the sample, other DNA sequences also encode this same CDR3. The V call is TRBV5-8, the J call TRBJ1-1, with a weak D call TRBD1 (6 bases). Germline CDR1 SGHTS, CDR2 YDEGEE. Deletions cut 1 base from V and 11 bases from J, with 15 bases between. CDR3 length: 13 residues. The CDR3 protein is CASSLLQGYEAFF. In nucleotides, the CDR3 is TGTGCCAGCAGCTTGTTACAGGGATATGAGGCTTTCTTT.